The 14 T cell receptor beta chains given below trace back to one sample, sequenced in a study of CD8 T cells in Susac syndrome. Random hexamers served to reverse transcribe roughly 0.45 to 1 ug RNA. TCRdb re-analysed the immunoSEQ multiplex PCR reads in MiXCR, keeping a single row per CDR3 protein. The repertoire has about 140,000 distinct CDR3 sequences, around 95% of them found once; the top ten carry more than 0.14%. The sample was CD4+ T cells from PBMCs. All receptors derive from a human donor with Susac syndrome.

CDR3 in amino acids: CAISAGQGRITEAFF. The CDR3 bases are TGTGCCATCAGTGCAGGACAGGGACGGATCACTGAAGCTTTCTTT. V usage is TRBV10-3 and J usage is TRBJ1-1; 8 bases agree with TRBD1. The CDR3 has 15 amino acids. The V gene's germline CDR1 is ENHRY and CDR2 SYGVKD. Germline trimming cut 4 bases from V and 4 bases from J; bases unmatched to any gene: 8.

The rearrangement links TRBV12-3 or TRBV12-4 to TRBJ1-4; TRBD1 agrees at 7 bases. The CDR3 runs to 12 residues. Losses at the gene ends were 6 bases for V and 7 bases for J; bases not matched to a gene: 2. For the CDR3, the DNA is TGTGCCAGCAGGACAGGGTTTGAAAAACTGTTTTTT. Translating gives CASRTGFEKLFF.

V gene TRBV19 combines with J gene TRBJ1-5, with D tentatively TRBD1 (6 bases). V was clipped by 10 bases and J by 6 bases, with 19 bases between them. The CDR3 is 14 residues long. Germline V CDR1 and CDR2: LNHDA, SQIVND (reference sequence). The CDR3 loop is CATNHGNRAQPQHF. The CDR3 nucleotides read TGTGCCACTAACCACGGGAACAGGGCTCAGCCCCAGCATTTT.

V gene TRBV18 combines with J gene TRBJ1-1; a weak D match, TRBD1 (5 bases). The CDR3 contains 13 residues. Deletions cut 4 bases from V and 8 bases from J, with 14 bases between. Per the germline V gene, CDR1 is KGHSH and CDR2 is LQKENI. The CDR3 DNA follows: TGTGCCAGCTCACGGGATGAGGGGCGAGAAGCTTTCTTT. The encoded protein is CASSRDEGREAFF.

The rearrangement links TRBV20-1 to TRBJ2-1; D uncertain. This CDR3 comprises 16 residues. The ends were cut back, 2 bases at V and 0 bases at J, with 14 bases in the middle. CDR1 is DFQATT, CDR2 SNEGSKA, per germline (reference sequence). The CDR3 spells CSARMSLERSYNEQFF. In nucleotides, the CDR3 is TGCAGTGCTAGAATGTCACTGGAACGCTCCTACAATGAGCAGTTCTTC.

The rearrangement links TRBV28 to TRBJ1-1; no firm D call. The CDR3 loop spans 13 amino acids. Germline CDR1 MDHEN, CDR2 SYDVKM. V lost 4 bases and J lost 4, with 10 bases in between. The CDR3 bases are TGTGCCAGCAGTTGGTCCCAAAGCACTGAAGCTTTCTTT. Protein: CASSWSQSTEAFF.

The rearrangement links TRBV3-1 to TRBJ2-5, with TRBD2 matching 7 bases. CDR3 length: 13 amino acids. With V trimmed by 4 bases and J by 6 bases, 5 bases remained unmatched. The germline V gene encodes CDR1 LGHDT and CDR2 YNNKEL (reference sequence). The CDR3 loop is CASSPTSRQTQYF. CDR3 DNA: TGTGCCAGCAGCCCGACTAGCCGGCAGACCCAGTACTTC.

The gene calls are TRBV12-3 or TRBV12-4 and TRBJ2-1, with a weak D call TRBD1 (6 bases). The CDR3 is 15 amino acids. V shed 6 bases and J shed 6 bases, with 18 bases lying between them. CDR3: CASSSTDRGGNEQFF. The CDR3 nucleotides are TGTGCCAGCAGCTCAACCGACCGAGGGGGCAATGAGCAGTTCTTC.

This chain's CDR3 is CASSPVGGRKHSPLHF. The DNA for the CDR3 is TGCGCCAGCAGCCCCGTGGGCGGCCGAAAACATTCACCCCTCCACTTT. This chain links TRBV4-1 with TRBJ1-6; D is ambiguous. CDR3 length: 16 residues. Trimming removed 4 bases at V and 8 bases at J, with 18 bases between. The germline V gene has CDR1 MGHRA and CDR2 YSYEKL.

The chain has TRBV28 and TRBJ1-5; possibly TRBD1 for D (6 bases). The germline CDR1 and CDR2 sequences are MDHEN and SYDVKM. The V gene lost 6 bases and the J gene lost 4 bases, with 16 bases spanning the gap. This CDR3 region has 15 residues. The CDR3 DNA sequence: TGTGCCAGCAGGGCCGGACAGTGGTTTAATCAGCCCCAGCATTTT. Protein sequence: CASRAGQWFNQPQHF.

The chain uses TRBV18 and TRBJ1-1, with 7 bases aligning to TRBD1. V trimming: 1 base; J trimming: 4 bases; junction bases outside the gene matches: 3. CDR3 length equals 14 residues. CDR1 is KGHSH and CDR2 is LQKENI in the germline V gene. The CDR3 region is CASSPQGASTEAFF. The DNA for the CDR3 is TGTGCCAGCTCACCACAGGGGGCCTCCACTGAAGCTTTCTTT.

The chain uses TRBV4-1 and TRBJ1-5, with D possibly TRBD1 on 5 matching bases. The CDR3 has 16 amino acids. V gave up 0 bases and J gave up 4 bases, with 13 bases separating them. Germline V gives CDR1 MGHRA, CDR2 YSYEKL. CDR3 residues: CASSQEGVVVNQPQHF. The CDR3 DNA reads TGCGCCAGCAGCCAAGAAGGGGTGGTGGTGAATCAGCCCCAGCATTTT.

J is TRBJ2-2 and V is TRBV25-1; D gene uncertain. Germline V lookup: CDR1 MGHDK, CDR2 SYGVNS. This CDR3 is 15 amino acids long. Trimming removed 4 bases from V and 1 base from J, with 10 bases in between. The CDR3 loop reads CASSAARGNTGELFF. The CDR3 region has the DNA TGTGCCAGCAGTGCGGCCCGCGGGAACACCGGGGAGCTGTTTTTT.

The chain couples TRBV25-1 to TRBJ1-4, with TRBD1 identical over 7 bases. The CDR3 has 14 residues. Looked up from germline, CDR1 is MGHDK and CDR2 is SYGVNS. The V segment lost 5 bases and the J segment 6 bases; nucleotides outside the gene matches: 6. This chain's CDR3 is CASSTRQGDEKLFF. CDR3 nucleotides: TGTGCCAGCAGTACGCGCCAGGGGGATGAAAAACTGTTTTTT.